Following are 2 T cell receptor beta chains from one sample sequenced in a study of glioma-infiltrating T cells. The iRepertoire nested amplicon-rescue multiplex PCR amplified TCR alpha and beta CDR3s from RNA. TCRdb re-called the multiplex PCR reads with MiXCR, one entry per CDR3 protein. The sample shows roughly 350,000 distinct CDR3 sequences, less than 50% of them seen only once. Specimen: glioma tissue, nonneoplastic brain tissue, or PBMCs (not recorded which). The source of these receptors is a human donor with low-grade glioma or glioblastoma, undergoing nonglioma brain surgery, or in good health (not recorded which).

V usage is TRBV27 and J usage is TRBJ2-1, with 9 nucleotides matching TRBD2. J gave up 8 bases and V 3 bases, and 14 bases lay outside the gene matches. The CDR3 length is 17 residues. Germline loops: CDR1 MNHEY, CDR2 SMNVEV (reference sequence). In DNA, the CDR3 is TGTGCCAGCAGTTTTTCCGCGGGAGGGGCGAGCTCCTATGAGCAGTTCTTC. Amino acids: CASSFSAGGASSYEQFF.

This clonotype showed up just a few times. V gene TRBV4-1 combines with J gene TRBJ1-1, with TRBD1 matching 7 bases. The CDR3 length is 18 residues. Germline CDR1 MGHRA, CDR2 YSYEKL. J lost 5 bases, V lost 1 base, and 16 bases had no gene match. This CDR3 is CASSQGHYQGGLITEAFF. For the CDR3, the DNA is TGCGCCAGCAGCCAAGGCCACTATCAAGGGGGCCTGATAACTGAAGCTTTCTTT.